This T cell receptor (beta chain) derives from a study of cytomegalovirus exposure and HLA in healthy donors. Whole-study results and caveats: Prior analysis indicated that the majority of TCR beta V segments exhibited productivity approximately 87% or approximately 30% of the time. Trimming of TCR beta V- and J-genes showed a link, identified in a later analysis, to a missense DCLRE1C variant. The study designated about 160 TCR beta chains cytomegalovirus-associated. A later look showed TCR association rates differing by HLA locus, highest for DRB1 and lowest for HLA-C.

Use of 60 Vbeta and 13 Jbeta primers characterized the PCR. Produced via immunoSEQ multiplex PCR; TCRdb's table is partial and in-frame only. The sample yields 150,000 or so clones, 73% seen once. Notes on this clone: The antigen is undetermined.

The sample was PBMCs. The receptor's source is a woman aged 18-29 years in good health and CMV-seronegative.

The CDR3 region is CASSQGTGEETQYF. CDR3 nucleotide sequence: TGTGCCAGCAGCCAAGGGACAGGGGAAGAGACCCAGTACTTC. The J gene is TRBJ2-5, the V gene TRBV4-2; 9 bases align to TRBD1. The CDR3 spans 14 residues. V dropped 1 base and J dropped 3; count of bases not matched to a gene: 0. Germline loops: CDR1 LGHNA, CDR2 YNFKEQ.